This T cell receptor (beta chain) was captured in a study of cytomegalovirus exposure and HLA in healthy donors. Whole-study findings and limits: Some V segments, TRBV6-2 and TRBV6-3 among them, were indistinguishable and were therefore excluded. Reported results showed that the classifier diagnosed cytomegalovirus status with high specificity and sensitivity.

Germline CDR1 MNHEY, CDR2 SVGAGI. The CDR3 sequence is 13 residues long. The ends were cut back, 6 bases at V and 8 bases at J, with 16 bases in the middle. With regard to this clone: What it recognizes is unknown.

It was with 60 Vbeta and 13 Jbeta primers that the PCR ran. Profiled with immunoSEQ multiplex PCR; TCRdb holds only in-frame clones, not every one. Here the sample spans 140,000 to 150,000 clones, roughly 80% being singletons. The TCR was taken from a man in his forties or fifties in good health and CMV-seronegative. The sequenced material came from PBMCs. The rearrangement uses TRBV6-5 and TRBJ1-2, with D unclear. The chain's CDR3 is CASRGWVGRGYTF. The CDR3 DNA is TGTGCCAGCAGAGGATGGGTCGGCAGGGGCTACACCTTC.